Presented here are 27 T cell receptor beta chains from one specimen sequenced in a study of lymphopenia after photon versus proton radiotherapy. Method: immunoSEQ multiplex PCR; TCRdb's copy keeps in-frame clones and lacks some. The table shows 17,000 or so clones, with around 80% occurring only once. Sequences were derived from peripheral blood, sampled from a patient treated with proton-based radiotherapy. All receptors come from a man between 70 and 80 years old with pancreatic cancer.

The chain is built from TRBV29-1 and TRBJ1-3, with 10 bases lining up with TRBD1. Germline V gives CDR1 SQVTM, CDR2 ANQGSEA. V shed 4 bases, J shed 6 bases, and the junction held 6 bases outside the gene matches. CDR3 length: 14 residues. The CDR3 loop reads CSVGGQGLENTIYF. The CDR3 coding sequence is TGCAGCGTTGGGGGACAGGGGCTGGAAAACACCATATATTTT. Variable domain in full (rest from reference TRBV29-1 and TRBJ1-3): SAVISQKPSRDICQRGTSLTIQCQVDSQVTMMFWYRQQPGQSLTLIATANQGSEATYESGFVIDKFPISRPNLTFSTLTVSNMSPEDSSIYLCSVGGQGLENTIYFGEGSWLTVV.

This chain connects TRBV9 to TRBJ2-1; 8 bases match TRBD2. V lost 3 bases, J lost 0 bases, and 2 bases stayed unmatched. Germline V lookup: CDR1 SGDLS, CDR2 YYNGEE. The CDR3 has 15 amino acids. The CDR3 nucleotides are TGTGCCAGCAGCGCACTAGCGGCCTCCTACAATGAGCAGTTCTTC. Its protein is CASSALAASYNEQFF.

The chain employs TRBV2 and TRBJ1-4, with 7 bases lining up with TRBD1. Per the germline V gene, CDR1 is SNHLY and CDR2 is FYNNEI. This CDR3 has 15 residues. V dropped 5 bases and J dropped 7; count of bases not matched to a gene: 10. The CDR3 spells CASSPRAGGSEKLFF. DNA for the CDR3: TGTGCCAGCAGTCCAAGGGCAGGGGGAAGTGAAAAACTGTTTTTT. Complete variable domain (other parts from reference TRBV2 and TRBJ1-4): EPEVTQTPSHQVTQMGQEVILRCVPISNHLYFYWYRQILGQKVEFLVSFYNNEISEKSEIFDDQFSVERPDGSNFTLKIRSTKLEDSAMYFCASSPRAGGSEKLFFGSGTQLSVL.

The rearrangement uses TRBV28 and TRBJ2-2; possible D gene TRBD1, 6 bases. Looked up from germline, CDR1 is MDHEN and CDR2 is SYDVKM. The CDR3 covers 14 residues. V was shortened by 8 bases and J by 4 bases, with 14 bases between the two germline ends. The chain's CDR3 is CASLLTGGTGELFF. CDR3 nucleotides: TGTGCCAGCTTATTGACAGGTGGCACCGGGGAGCTGTTTTTT.

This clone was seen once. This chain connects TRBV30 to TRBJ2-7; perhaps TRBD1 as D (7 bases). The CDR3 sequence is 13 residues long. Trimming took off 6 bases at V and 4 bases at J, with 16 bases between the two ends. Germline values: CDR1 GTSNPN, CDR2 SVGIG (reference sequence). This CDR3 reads CACQQGGLYEQYF. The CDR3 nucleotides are TGTGCCTGTCAGCAGGGGGGTTTATACGAGCAGTACTTC. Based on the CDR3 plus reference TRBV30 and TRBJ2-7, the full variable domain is SQTIHQWPATLVQPVGSPLSLECTVEGTSNPNLYWYRQAAGRGLQLLFYSVGIGQISSEVPQNLSASRPQDRQFILSSKKLLLSDSGFYLCACQQGGLYEQYFGPGTRLTVT.

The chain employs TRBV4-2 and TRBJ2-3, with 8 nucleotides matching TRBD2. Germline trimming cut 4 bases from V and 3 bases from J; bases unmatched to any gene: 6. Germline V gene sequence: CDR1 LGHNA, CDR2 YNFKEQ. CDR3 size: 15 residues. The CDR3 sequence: CASSPPGLVTDTQYF. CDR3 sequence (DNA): TGTGCCAGCAGCCCACCGGGACTAGTGACAGATACGCAGTATTTT.

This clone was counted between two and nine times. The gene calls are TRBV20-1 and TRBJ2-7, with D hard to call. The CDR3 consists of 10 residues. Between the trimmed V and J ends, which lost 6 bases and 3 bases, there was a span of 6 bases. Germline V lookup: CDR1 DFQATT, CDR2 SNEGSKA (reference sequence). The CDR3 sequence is CSAGNYEQYF. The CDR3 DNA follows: TGCAGTGCGGGGAACTACGAGCAGTACTTC.

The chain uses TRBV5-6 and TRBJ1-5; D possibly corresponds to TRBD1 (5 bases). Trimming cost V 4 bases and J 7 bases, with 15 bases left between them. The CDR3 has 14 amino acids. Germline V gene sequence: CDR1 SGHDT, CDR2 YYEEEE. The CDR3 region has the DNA TGTGCCAGCAGCAGAGGGGAGCGACGGCAGCCCCAGCATTTT. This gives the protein CASSRGERRQPQHF.

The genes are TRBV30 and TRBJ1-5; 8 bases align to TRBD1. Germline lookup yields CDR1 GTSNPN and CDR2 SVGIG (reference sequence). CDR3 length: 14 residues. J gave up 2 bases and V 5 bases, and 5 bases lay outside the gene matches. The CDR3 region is CAWQGQVGNQPQHF. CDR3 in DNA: TGTGCCTGGCAGGGACAGGTTGGCAATCAGCCCCAGCATTTT.

DNA of the CDR3: TGCGCCAGCAGCTTGGTACAGGGGGCGACTGAAGCTTTCTTT. Translated: CASSLVQGATEAFF. This chain joins TRBV5-1 and TRBJ1-1, with 9 bases fitting TRBD1. Trimming removed 0 bases from V and 5 bases from J; junction bases left unmatched: 2. The germline V gene encodes CDR1 SGHRS and CDR2 YFSETQ. The CDR3 extends over 14 amino acids. Based on the CDR3 plus reference TRBV5-1 and TRBJ1-1, the full variable domain is KAGVTQTPRYLIKTRGQQVTLSCSPISGHRSVSWYQQTPGQGLQFLFEYFSETQRNKGNFPGRFSGRQFSNSRSEMNVSTLELGDSALYLCASSLVQGATEAFFGQGTRLTVV.

Written as DNA, the CDR3 is TGTGCCACCAGCAGGCCGGGACTAGCGGGGTTAAGCTCCTACAATGAGCAGTTCTTC. Residues: CATSRPGLAGLSSYNEQFF. This chain links TRBV15 with TRBJ2-1, with 13 bases matching TRBD2. Germline trimming cut 3 bases from V and 0 bases from J; bases unmatched to any gene: 8. This CDR3 spans 19 amino acids. Germline loops: CDR1 LNHNV, CDR2 YYDKDF (reference sequence).

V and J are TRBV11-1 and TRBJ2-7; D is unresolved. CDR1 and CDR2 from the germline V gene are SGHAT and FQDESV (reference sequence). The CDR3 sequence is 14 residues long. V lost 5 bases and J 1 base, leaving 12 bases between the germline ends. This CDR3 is CASSQTGRSYEQYF. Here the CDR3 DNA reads TGTGCCAGCAGCCAGACCGGACGTTCCTACGAGCAGTACTTC.

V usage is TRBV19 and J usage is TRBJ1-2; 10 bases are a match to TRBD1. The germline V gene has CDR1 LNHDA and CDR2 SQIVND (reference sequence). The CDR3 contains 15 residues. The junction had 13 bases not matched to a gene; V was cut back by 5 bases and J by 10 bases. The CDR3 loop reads CASSRLYGTGEDYTF. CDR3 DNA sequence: TGTGCCAGTAGTCGCCTATACGGGACAGGGGAAGACTACACCTTC.

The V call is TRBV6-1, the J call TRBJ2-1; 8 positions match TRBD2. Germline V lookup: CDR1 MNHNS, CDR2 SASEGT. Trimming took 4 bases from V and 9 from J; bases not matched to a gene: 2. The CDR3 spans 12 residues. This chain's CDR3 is CASSGLASEQFF. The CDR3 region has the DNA TGTGCCAGCAGTGGACTAGCGAGTGAGCAGTTCTTC.

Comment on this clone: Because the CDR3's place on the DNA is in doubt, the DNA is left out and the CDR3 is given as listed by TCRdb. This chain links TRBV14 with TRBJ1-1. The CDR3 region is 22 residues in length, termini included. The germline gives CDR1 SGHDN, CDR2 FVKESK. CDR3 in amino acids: CASSQHLLFFGGSPSPNTEAFF.

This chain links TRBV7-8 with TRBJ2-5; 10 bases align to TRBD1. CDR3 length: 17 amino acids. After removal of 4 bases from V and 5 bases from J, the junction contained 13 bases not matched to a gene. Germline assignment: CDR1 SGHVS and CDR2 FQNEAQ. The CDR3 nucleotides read TGTGCCAGCAGCTATCGCCCCGGGACAGGGGAATCGGAGACCCAGTACTTC. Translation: CASSYRPGTGESETQYF. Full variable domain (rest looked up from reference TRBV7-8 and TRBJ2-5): GAGVSQSPRYKVAKRGQDVALRCDPISGHVSLFWYQQALGQGPEFLTYFQNEAQLDKSGLPSDRFFAERPEGSVSTLKIQRTQQEDSAVYLCASSYRPGTGESETQYFGPGTRLLVL.

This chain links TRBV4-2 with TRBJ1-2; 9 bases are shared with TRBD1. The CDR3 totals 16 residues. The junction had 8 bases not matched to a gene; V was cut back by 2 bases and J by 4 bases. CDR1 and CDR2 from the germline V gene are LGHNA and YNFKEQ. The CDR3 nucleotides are TGTGCCAGCAGCCAACAACAGGGGGCGCTGGGCTATGGCTACACCTTC. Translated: CASSQQQGALGYGYTF.

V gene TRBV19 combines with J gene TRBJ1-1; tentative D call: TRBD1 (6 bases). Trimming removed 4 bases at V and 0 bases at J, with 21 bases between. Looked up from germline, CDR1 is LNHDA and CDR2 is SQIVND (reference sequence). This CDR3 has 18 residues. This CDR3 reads CASSSNRASNLMNTEAFF. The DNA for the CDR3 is TGTGCCAGTAGTAGTAACAGGGCCTCCAACCTTATGAACACTGAAGCTTTCTTT.

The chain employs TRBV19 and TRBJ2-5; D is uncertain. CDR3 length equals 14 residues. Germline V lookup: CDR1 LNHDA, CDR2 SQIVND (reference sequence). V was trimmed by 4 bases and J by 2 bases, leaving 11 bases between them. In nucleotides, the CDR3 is TGTGCCAGTAGTAGTGGCGGAAAACAAGAGACCCAGTACTTC. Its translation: CASSSGGKQETQYF.

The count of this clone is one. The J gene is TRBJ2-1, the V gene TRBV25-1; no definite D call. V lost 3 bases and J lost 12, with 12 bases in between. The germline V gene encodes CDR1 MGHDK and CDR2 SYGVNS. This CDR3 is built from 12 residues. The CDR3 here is CASSDNPGRQFF. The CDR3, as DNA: TGTGCCAGCAGTGATAATCCGGGCCGGCAGTTCTTC. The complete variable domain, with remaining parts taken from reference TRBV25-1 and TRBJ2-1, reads EADIYQTPRYLVIGTGKKITLECSQTMGHDKMYWYQQDPGMELHLIHYSYGVNSTEKGDLSSESTVSRIRTEHFPLTLESARPSHTSQYLCASSDNPGRQFFGPGTRLTVL.

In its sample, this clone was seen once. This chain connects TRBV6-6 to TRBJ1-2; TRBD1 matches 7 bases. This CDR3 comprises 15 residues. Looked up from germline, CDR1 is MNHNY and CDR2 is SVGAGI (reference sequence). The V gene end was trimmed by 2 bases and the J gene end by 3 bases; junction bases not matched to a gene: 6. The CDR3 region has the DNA TGTGCCAGCAGTTACACAGGGGCCTCCGACTATGGCTACACCTTC. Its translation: CASSYTGASDYGYTF.

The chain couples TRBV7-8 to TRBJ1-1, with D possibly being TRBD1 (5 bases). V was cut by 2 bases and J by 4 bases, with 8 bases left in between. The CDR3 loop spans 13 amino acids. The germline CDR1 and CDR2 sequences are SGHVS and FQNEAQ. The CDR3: CASSLSGGTEAFF. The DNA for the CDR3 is TGTGCCAGCAGCTTAAGTGGGGGCACTGAAGCTTTCTTT.

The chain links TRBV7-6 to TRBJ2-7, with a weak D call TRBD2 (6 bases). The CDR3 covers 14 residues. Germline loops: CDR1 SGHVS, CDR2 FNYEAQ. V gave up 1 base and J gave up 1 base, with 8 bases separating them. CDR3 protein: CASSLGGDSYEQYF. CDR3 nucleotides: TGTGCCAGCAGCTTAGGGGGGGATTCCTACGAGCAGTACTTC.

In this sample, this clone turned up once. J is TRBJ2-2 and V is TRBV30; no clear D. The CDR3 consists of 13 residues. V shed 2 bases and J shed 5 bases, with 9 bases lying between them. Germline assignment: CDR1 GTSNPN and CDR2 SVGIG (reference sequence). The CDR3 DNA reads TGTGCCTGGAGTTACGGGCCTACCGGGGAGCTGTTTTTT. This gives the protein CAWSYGPTGELFF.

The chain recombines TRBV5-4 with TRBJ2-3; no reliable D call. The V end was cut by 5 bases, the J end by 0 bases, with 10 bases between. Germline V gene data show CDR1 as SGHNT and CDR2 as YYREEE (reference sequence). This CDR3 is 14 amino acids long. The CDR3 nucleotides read TGTGCCAGCAGAGGCGGTTCTAGCACAGATACGCAGTATTTT. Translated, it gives CASRGGSSTDTQYF.

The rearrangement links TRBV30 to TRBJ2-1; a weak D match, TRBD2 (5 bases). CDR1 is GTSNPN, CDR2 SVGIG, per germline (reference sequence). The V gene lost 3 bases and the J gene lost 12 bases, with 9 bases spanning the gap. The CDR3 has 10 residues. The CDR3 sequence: CAWSGVGQFF. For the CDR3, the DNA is TGTGCCTGGAGCGGGGTTGGGCAGTTCTTC.

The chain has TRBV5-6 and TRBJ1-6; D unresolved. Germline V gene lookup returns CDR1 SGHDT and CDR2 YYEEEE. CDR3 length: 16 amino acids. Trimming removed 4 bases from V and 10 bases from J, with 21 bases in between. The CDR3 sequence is CASSPGPARVSSPLHF. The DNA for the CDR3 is TGTGCCAGCAGCCCCGGACCTGCCCGGGTTAGCTCACCCCTCCACTTT.